A selection of T cell receptor beta chains follows, all from one sample in a study of cytomegalovirus exposure and HLA in healthy donors. This table comes from immunoSEQ multiplex PCR, and its TCRdb copy is limited to in-frame clones, with some not included. The profile shows 150,000 or so clones, 60% to 85% of them singletons. Sequences were obtained from PBMCs. The receptor set was obtained from a man aged 35 to 55 in good health and CMV-seropositive. The CDR3 runs from the conserved cysteine through the conserved F or W. The order of the fields is CDR3 DNA, CDR3 protein, V gene, D gene, J gene, clone size. D genes are given only for firm matches. Clone size is shown for a subset of rows, as once, few, many or a class of expanded clone.

TGTGCCAGCAGCGCGGGATCGGGTACGCAGTATTTT CASSAGSGTQYF TRBV21-1 - TRBJ2-3 -
TGTGCCAGCAGTTACCCGGGGGGGGGCACAGATACGCAGTATTTT CASSYPGGGTDTQYF TRBV6-6 TRBD2 TRBJ2-3 -
TGTGCCAGCAGCCTACTGGGGACTAGCGGGGGGGTTGAGCAGTTCTTC CASSLLGTSGGVEQFF TRBV7-2 TRBD2 TRBJ2-1 -
TGTGCCAGCAGCTTATCGGAGACCCAGTACTTC CASSLSETQYF TRBV5-8 - TRBJ2-5 -
TGTGCCACACTAGCGGGAGGGAACTCCTACGAGCAGTACTTC CATLAGGNSYEQYF TRBV10-3 TRBD2 TRBJ2-7 -
TGTGCCAGTAGTCAAAGGGACAGGGTTGGTGGCTACACCTTC CASSQRDRVGGYTF TRBV19 TRBD1 TRBJ1-2 -
TGTGCCAGTAGTTTGGAGGGAAACATTCAGTACTTC CASSLEGNIQYF TRBV19 - TRBJ2-4 -
TGTGCCAGCAGCTCCGTCCGGGACTCCTACGAGCAGTACTTC CASSSVRDSYEQYF TRBV11-2 - TRBJ2-7 -
TGTGCCAGCAGTTTAAGCGCGTATGAGCAGTTCTTC CASSLSAYEQFF TRBV28 - TRBJ2-1 once
TGTGCCATCAGTGAGTCACGGGGAGTGGGTGAGACCCAGTACTTC CAISESRGVGETQYF TRBV10-3 - TRBJ2-5 -
TGTGCCACCAGCAGAGGTGGCGGCCCGACAGATACGCAGTATTTT CATSRGGGPTDTQYF TRBV15 - TRBJ2-3 -
TGTGCCAGCAGCGTCGGGGGGCGGGCCCAACCCTCTGGGGCCAACGGCCTGACTTTC CASSVGGRAQPSGANGLTF TRBV9 - TRBJ2-6 -
TGTGCCAGCAGCCCGGGACAGAGTAATGAAAAACTGTTTTTT CASSPGQSNEKLFF TRBV7-9 TRBD1 TRBJ1-4 -
TGCGCCAGCAGCTTGGGGGCCGCGGGCCCTGGAAACACCATATATTTT CASSLGAAGPGNTIYF TRBV5-1 - TRBJ1-3 -
TGTGCCAGCAGCGTAGAGGGCGGGTCACCCCTCCACTTT CASSVEGGSPLHF TRBV9 - TRBJ1-6 -
TGTGCCAGCAGTTACCTAGGGGCCATGAACACTGAAGCTTTCTTT CASSYLGAMNTEAFF TRBV6-5 - TRBJ1-1 -
TGCGCCAGCAGCCAAGATCTTTGGGCACGGAACGGCTACACCTTC CASSQDLWARNGYTF TRBV4-3 - TRBJ1-2 -
TGTGCCAGCAGCGTAGGAGCGGGAGTGCTTGAGCAGTTCTTC CASSVGAGVLEQFF TRBV9 TRBD2 TRBJ2-1 -
TGTGCCAGCAGTCGTACAGGGGCCCTACTATATATCAATCAGCCCCAGCATTTT CASSRTGALLYINQPQHF TRBV28 TRBD1 TRBJ1-5 once
TGTGCCAGCAGCTTAGGAGATAGCAATACGCAGTATTTT CASSLGDSNTQYF TRBV5-4 - TRBJ2-3 -
TGCGCCAGCAGCCAGGCTCTAGCGAGCAATCAGCCCCAGCATTTT CASSQALASNQPQHF TRBV4-3 - TRBJ1-5 -
TGTGCCAGCAGCCCCCAAGGGGATGAGCAGTTCTTC CASSPQGDEQFF TRBV7-8 - TRBJ2-1 few